A selection of T cell receptor beta chains follows, all from one sample in a study of blood T cell repertoires in COVID-19. Profiling relied on immunoSEQ multiplex PCR, and the TCRdb table lists in-frame clones only, not all of them. The sample consists of some 49,000 clones, 81% of them appearing once. The specimen was peripheral blood. The source is a woman older than 75 with COVID-19, enrolled during active disease. CDR3s include the opening cysteine and the closing phenylalanine or tryptophan.

v_call | cdr3_length | cdr3_aa
TRBV7-9 | 15 | CASSPGTGYNQPQHF
TRBV11-2 | 16 | CASSKRTSGSMNEQFF
TRBV28 | 16 | CASTVGTSGRTDTQYF
TRBV19 | 14 | CASSSPDSNSPLHF
TRBV7-3 | 13 | CASSRVPGEPQHF
TRBV19 | 14 | CASREQGSSYEQYF
TRBV7-2 | 14 | CASSLGTSVHEQYF
TRBV10-3 | 13 | CAISESGGAGAFF
TRBV6-2/TRBV6-3 | 12 | CASSRTGETQYF
TRBV4-1 | 15 | CASSQAGTGGYEQYF
TRBV3-1/TRBV3-2 | 12 | CASSQFRETQYF
TRBV10-2 | 16 | CASSDVGGGLSYEQYF
TRBV19 | 17 | CASSMRGGLSGNQPQHF
TRBV5-1 | 14 | CASSLGPASSEQYF
TRBV7-9 | 17 | CASSFWPDGSGKNIQYF
TRBV5-5 | 11 | CASSLAGEQYF
TRBV6-4 | 14 | CASSVNLVQNEQFF
TRBV5-1 | 16 | CASSLEAGLGSYEQYF
TRBV19 | 13 | CASMYSSTDTQYF
TRBV30 | 16 | CAWSVPGGGPNYGYTF
TRBV3-1/TRBV3-2 | 14 | CASSQVNIAYEQYF
TRBV18 | 16 | CASSPPGLAGRGTQYF
TRBV19 | 13 | CASTDLRGTEAFF
TRBV27 | 16 | CASTGRDPGSYNEQFF
TRBV6-5 | 15 | CASSYSSSGANVLTF
TRBV3-1/TRBV3-2 | 15 | CASSQASGGPYEQYF
TRBV27 | 13 | CASSYPQGAEQFF
TRBV6-5 | 14 | CASSLLAGGETQYF
TRBV25-1 | 14 | CASLAATPPYEQYF
TRBV5-1 | 15 | CASSLTGGATYEQYF
TRBV6-5 | 14 | CASRARRIDNEQFF
TRBV11-2 | 13 | CASSSRLNTEAFF
TRBV7-8 | 16 | CASSTGQYLSYNEQFF
TRBV28 | 16 | CASSLGHISGANVLTF
TRBV6-5 | 15 | CASSRQGGGYTEAFF
TRBV7-8 | 14 | CASSLYRNTGELFF
TRBV19 | 16 | CASSITGTYSNQPQHF
TRBV27 | 14 | CASSLDRVKETQYF
TRBV18 | 17 | CASSPTRDTEPNEKLFF
TRBV6-2/TRBV6-3 | 13 | CASSYLAERSQFF
TRBV2 | 17 | CASSEVGQISSYNEQFF
TRBV27 | 15 | CASSLTTSGSYEQYF
TRBV9 | 14 | CASSVVDSSYEQYF
TRBV6-5 | 15 | CASRQIGSSGNTIYF